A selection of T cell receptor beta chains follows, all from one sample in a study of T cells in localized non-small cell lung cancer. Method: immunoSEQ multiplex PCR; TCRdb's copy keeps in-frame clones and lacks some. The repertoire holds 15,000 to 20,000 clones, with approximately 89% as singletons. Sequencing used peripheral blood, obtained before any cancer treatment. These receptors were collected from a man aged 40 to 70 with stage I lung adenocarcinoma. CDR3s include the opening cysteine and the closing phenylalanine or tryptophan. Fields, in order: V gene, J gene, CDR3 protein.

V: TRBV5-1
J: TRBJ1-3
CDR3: CASGSTRGNTIYF

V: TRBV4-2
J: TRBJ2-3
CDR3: CASSQEVSSSGDSDTQYF

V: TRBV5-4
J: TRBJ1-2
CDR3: CASSSRTRHDNYGYTF

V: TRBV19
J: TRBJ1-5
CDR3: CASSTGTGGNQPQHF

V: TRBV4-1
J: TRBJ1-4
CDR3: CASRGVEKLFF

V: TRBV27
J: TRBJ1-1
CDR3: CASSKGTEAFF

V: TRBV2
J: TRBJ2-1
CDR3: CASSRSGAGWEQFF

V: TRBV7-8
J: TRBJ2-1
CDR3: CASSLGSAGTHNEQFF

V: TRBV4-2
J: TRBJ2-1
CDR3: CASSQVLGPGDEQFF

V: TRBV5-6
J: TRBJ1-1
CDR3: CASSLGRSLNTEAFF

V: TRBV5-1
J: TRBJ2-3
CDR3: CASSWRGLAGDPSTDTQYF

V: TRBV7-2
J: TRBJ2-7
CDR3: CASSPLAQMGEQYF

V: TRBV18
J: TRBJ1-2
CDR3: CASSPRQGTGYTF

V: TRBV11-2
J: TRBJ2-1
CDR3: CASSFRRGGSNEQFF

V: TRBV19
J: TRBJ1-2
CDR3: CASKPQNYGYTF

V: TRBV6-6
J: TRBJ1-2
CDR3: CASNDRGNYGYTF

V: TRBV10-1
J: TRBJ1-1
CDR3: CASSEYRGTEAFF

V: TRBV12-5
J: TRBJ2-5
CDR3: CASRGDRYQETQYF

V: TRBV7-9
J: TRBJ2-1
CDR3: CASSLRAADEQFF

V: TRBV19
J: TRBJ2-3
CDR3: CASNLAGTGPDTQYF

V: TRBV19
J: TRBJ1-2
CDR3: CASWDDRGNYGYTF

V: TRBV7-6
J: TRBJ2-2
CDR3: CASSLSAGELFF

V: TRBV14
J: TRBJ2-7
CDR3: CASSQVPQGGLSF

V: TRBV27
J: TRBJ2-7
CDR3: CASSLWQGGEQYF

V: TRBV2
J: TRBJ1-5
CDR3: CASSGTVYQPQHF

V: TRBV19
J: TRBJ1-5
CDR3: CASSIDHGRAQPQHF

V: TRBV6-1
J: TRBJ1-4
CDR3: CASSEAVRDRDEKLFF

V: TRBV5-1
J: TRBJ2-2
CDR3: CASTTGTDYTGELFF

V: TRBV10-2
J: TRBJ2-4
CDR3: CASSDPGLAKNIQYF

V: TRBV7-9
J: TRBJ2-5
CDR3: CASSQGQGRETQYF

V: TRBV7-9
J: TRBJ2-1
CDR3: CASSLAKGLASHEQFF

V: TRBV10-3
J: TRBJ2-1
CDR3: CAISEGQGSEQFF

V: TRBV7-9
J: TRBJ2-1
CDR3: CASSLTTSAFYNEQFF

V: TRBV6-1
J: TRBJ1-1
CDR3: CASSEQGRGMNTEAFF

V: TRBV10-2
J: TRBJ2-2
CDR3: CASSGNGPTGELFF

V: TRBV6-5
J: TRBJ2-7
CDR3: CASSTLTGGIYEQYF

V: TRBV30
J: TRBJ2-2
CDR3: CAWSVETGLTGELFF

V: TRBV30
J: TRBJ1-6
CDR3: CAWSEDHSPLHF

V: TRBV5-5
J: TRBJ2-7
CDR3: CASSSTTPSYEQYF

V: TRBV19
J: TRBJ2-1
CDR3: CASNQGDRFYNEQFF

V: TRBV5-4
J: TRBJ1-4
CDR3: CASSPDRGREEKLFF

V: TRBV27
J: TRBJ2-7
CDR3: CASSPWGGSYEQYF

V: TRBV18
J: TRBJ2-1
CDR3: CASSQRNYNEQFF

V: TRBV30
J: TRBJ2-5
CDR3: CAWSVGGEETQYF

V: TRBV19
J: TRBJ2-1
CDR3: CASTQTRGGYNEQFF

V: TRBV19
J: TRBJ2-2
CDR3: CASMEPSPGNRGTGELFF

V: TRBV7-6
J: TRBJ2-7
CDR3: CASSLGDRLIEQYF

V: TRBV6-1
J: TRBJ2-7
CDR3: CASKGRGRTYEQYF

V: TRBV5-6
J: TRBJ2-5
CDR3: CASSLLRLAGEETQYF

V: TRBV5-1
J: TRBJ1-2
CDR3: CASSLGGSGYTF

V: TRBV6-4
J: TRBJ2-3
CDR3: CASSPGAGTDTQYF

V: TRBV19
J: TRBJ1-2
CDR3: CASRRGRNYGYTF

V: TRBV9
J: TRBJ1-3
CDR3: CASSVMDSRNTIYF

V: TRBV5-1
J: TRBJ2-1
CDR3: CASNRAVAGGPFLNEQFF

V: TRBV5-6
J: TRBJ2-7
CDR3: CASSGYQGLEQYF

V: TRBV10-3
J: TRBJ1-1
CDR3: CAISEGQGATEAFF

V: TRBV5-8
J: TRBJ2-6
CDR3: CASTDLLGGQISSGANVLTF

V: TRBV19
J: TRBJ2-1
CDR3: CATLPGGPYNEQFF